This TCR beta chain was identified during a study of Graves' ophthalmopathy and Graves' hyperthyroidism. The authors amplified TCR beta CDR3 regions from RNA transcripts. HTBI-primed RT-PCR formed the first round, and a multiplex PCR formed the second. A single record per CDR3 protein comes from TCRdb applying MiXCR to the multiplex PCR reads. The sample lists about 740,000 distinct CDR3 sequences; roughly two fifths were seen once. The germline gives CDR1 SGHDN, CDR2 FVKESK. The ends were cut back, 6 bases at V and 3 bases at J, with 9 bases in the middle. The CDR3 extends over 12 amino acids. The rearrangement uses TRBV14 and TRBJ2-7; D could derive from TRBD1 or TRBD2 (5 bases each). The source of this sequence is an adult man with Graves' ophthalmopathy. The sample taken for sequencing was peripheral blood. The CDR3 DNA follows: TGTGCCAGCAGGGGGGAAGGCTACGAGCAGTACTTC. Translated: CASRGEGYEQYF.